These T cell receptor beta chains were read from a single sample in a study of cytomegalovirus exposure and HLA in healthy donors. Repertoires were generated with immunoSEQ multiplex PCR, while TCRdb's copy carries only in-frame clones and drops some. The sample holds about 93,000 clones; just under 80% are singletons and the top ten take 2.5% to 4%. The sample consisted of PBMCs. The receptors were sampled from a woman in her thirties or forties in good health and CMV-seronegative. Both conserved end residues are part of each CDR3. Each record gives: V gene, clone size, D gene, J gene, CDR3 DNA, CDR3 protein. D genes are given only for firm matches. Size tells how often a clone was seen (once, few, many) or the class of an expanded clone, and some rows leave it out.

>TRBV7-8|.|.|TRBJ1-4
TGTGCCAGCAGTAGCTGGGGCCCAACTAATGAAAAACTGTTTTTT
CASSSWGPTNEKLFF
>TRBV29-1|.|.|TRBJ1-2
TGCAGCGTTGACGGGGGTGGGGGTGGCTACACCTTC
CSVDGGGGGYTF
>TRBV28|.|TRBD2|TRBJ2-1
TGTGCCAGCAGTTCAGGGACTAGCTCGCAGTTCTTC
CASSSGTSSQFF
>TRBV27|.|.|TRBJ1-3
TGTGCCAGCAGTTTGGCAGGTTCCTCCGGCACCATATATTTT
CASSLAGSSGTIYF
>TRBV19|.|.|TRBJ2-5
TGTGCCAGTAGTCTGGACAGAAAAGAGACCCAGTACTTC
CASSLDRKETQYF
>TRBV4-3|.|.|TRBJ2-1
TGCGCCAGCAGCCAAGGGGAGGGGGTTTACAATGAGCAGTTCTTC
CASSQGEGVYNEQFF
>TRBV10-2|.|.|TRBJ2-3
TGCGCCAGCAGTCCACTCACTAGCACAGATACGCAGTATTTT
CASSPLTSTDTQYF
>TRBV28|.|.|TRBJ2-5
TGTGCCAGCAGCTACAGGGAGTACCAAGAGACCCAGTACTTC
CASSYREYQETQYF
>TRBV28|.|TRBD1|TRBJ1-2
TGTGCCAGCAACCTACCGGGACAGGGGATTTCGAACTATGGCTACACCTTC
CASNLPGQGISNYGYTF
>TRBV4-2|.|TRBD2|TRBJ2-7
TGTGCCAGCAGCCAAGACACTAGCGGGAGAGGAGAGCAGTACTTC
CASSQDTSGRGEQYF
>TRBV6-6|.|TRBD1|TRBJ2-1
TGTGCCAGCAGCTGGACAGGCCTTTACAATGAGCAGTTCTTC
CASSWTGLYNEQFF
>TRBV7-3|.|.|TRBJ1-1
TGTGCCAGCTCTTGGGGGGGGGAGAACACTGAAGCTTTCTTT
CASSWGGENTEAFF
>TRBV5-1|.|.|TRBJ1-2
TGCGCCAGCAGCTTGGAGGGGAACCCAAGCTATGGCTACACCTTC
CASSLEGNPSYGYTF
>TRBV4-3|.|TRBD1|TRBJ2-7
TGCGCCAGCAGCTTAGGGACAGGGGACCTCTACGAGCAGTACTTC
CASSLGTGDLYEQYF
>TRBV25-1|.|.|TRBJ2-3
TGTGCCAGCAGTGTAGGGGGGGTGACCACAGATACGCAGTATTTT
CASSVGGVTTDTQYF
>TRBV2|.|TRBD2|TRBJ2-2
TGTGCCAGCAGCGACGGACTAGCTATCACCGGGGAGCTGTTTTTT
CASSDGLAITGELFF
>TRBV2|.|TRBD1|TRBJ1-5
TGTGCCAGCAAGGAGGGGGCGAGTCAGCCCCAGCATTTT
CASKEGASQPQHF
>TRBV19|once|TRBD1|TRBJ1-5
TGTGCCAGTAGTATAACAGGGGTGGAACAGCCCCAGCATTTT
CASSITGVEQPQHF
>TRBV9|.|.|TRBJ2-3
TGTGCCAGCAGCGTAGCGGGAGCCGGCACAGATACGCAGTATTTT
CASSVAGAGTDTQYF
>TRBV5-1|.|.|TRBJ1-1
TGCGCCAGCAGCTTGGCCATTAAGGGCAGGAGGATGAACACTGAAGCTTTCTTT
CASSLAIKGRRMNTEAFF
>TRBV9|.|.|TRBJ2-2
TGTGCCAGCAGCGTAGTCGGGGTTACCGGGGAGCTGTTTTTT
CASSVVGVTGELFF
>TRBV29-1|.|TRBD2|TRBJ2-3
TGCAGCGCCAAGGGGACTAGCGGGAGGGGCACAGATACGCAGTATTTT
CSAKGTSGRGTDTQYF
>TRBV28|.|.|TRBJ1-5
TGTGCCAGCAGTCTCGGGGGGATCGCCAATCAGCCCCAGCATTTT
CASSLGGIANQPQHF
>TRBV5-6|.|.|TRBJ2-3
TGTGCCAGCAGCCTGGCTTGGGAGCCGACAGATACGCAGTATTTT
CASSLAWEPTDTQYF
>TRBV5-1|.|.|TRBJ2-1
TGCGCCAGCAGCTGGGGGACTGTGAGCAATGAGCAGTTCTTC
CASSWGTVSNEQFF
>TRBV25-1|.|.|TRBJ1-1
TGTGCCAGCAAGGAAGAGACAGTTATGAACACTGAAGCTTTCTTT
CASKEETVMNTEAFF
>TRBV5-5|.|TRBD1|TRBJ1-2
TGTGCCAGCAGCCCCGAACAGGGGGCGCGTTATGGCTACACCTTC
CASSPEQGARYGYTF
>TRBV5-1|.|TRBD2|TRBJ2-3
TGCGCCAGCAGCGAAGGGACTAGCGGAGATACGCAGTATTTT
CASSEGTSGDTQYF
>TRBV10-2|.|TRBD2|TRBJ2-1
TGCGCCAGCAGTGAGGGTGGTTCTAGCGGGAGGATCTCCTACAATGAGCAGTTCTTC
CASSEGGSSGRISYNEQFF
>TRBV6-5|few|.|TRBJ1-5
TGTGCCAGCACTCTATCTCTAGGGGCAAGCCAGCCCCAGCATTTT
CASTLSLGASQPQHF
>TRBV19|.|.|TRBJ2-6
TGTGCCAGTAGTACCTCAGGATCAGGGGCCAACGTCCTGACTTTC
CASSTSGSGANVLTF
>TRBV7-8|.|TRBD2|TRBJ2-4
TGTGCCAGCAGCTTAGGTTATAGCGGGAGGGCTGAGGGGGCCAAAAACATTCAGTACTTC
CASSLGYSGRAEGAKNIQYF
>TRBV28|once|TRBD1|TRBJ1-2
TGTGCCAGCAGTTTAACGGGACAGGGGAACTATGGCTACACCTTC
CASSLTGQGNYGYTF
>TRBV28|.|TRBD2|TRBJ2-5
TGTGCCAGCAGTTTAAGTCTGGCGGGAGCAGAGACCCAGTACTTC
CASSLSLAGAETQYF
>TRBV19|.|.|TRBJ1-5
TGTGCCAGCCGCGTGGTCTATAGCAATCAGCCCCAGCATTTT
CASRVVYSNQPQHF
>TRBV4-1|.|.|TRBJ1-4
TGCGCCAGCAGCCAAAGATTAGCAACTAATGAAAAACTGTTTTTT
CASSQRLATNEKLFF
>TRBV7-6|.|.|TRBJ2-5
TGTGCCAGCAGCCCCTTCTTCGAGACCCAGTACTTC
CASSPFFETQYF
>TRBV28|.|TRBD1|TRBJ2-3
TGTGCCAGCAGTTTCCCCGGGACAGGGAAGGATACGCAGTATTTT
CASSFPGTGKDTQYF
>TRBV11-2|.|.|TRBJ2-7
TGTGCCAGCAGCTGGAGACAAGGGGGAAGAGAGCAGTACTTC
CASSWRQGGREQYF
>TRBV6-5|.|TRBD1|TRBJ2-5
TGTGCCAGCAGCAGGGACAGGGGAGAGACCCAGTACTTC
CASSRDRGETQYF
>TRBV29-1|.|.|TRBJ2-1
TGCAGCGCCAGAACTCGGGACTTAGCCAATGAGCAGTTCTTC
CSARTRDLANEQFF
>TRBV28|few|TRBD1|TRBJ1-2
TGTGCCAGCAGCCTTGGACAGGCGCTCTATGGCTACACCTTC
CASSLGQALYGYTF
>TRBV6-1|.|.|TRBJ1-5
TGTGCCAGCGTGGGGCAGCCGAACAATCAGCCCCAGCATTTT
CASVGQPNNQPQHF
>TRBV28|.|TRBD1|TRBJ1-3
TGTGCCAGCAGTCCACCGGGACAGGCTGGAAACACCATATATTTT
CASSPPGQAGNTIYF
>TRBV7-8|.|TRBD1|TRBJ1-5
TGTGCCAGCAGCTTAGGGGACAGGGGTTGGGATCAGCCCCAGCATTTT
CASSLGDRGWDQPQHF
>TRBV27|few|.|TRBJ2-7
TGTGCCAGCAGTTCCGTATACGAGCAGTACTTC
CASSSVYEQYF
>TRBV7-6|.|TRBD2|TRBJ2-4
TGTGCCAGCAGCTCCGGACTAGCGGGAGGGTGGGCCAAAAACATTCAGTACTTC
CASSSGLAGGWAKNIQYF
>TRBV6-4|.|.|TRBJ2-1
TGTGCCAGCAGTGACTCGGGGGATGAATGGGGACTCCAGCACAATGAGCAGTTCTTC
CASSDSGDEWGLQHNEQFF
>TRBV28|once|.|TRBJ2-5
TGTGCCAGCAGTCCCTGGGGGGGCGATGGCGCGAGGGAGACCCAGTACTTC
CASSPWGGDGARETQYF
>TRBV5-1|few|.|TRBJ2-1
TGCGCCAGCAGCCCCTGGCCTAGCTCCTACAATGAGCAGTTCTTC
CASSPWPSSYNEQFF
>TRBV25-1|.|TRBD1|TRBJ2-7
TGTGCCAGCAGGGCCGACAGGGGTCTTACCTACGAGCAGTACTTC
CASRADRGLTYEQYF
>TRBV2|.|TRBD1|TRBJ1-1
TGTGCCAGCAGCGCCACAGGGGGCCATGAAGCTTTCTTT
CASSATGGHEAFF
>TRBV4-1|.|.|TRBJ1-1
TGCGCCAGCAGCCAAGGCGGAGGGCGTAAATGTGAAGCTTTCTTT
CASSQGGGRKCEAFF
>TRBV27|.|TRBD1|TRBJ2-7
TGTGCCAGCAGTTTCAACCTCTGGACAGGGAAAGGCGAGCAGTACTTC
CASSFNLWTGKGEQYF
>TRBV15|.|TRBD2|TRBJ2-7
TGTGCCACCAGCCGGTGGACTAGCGGAACCTACGAGCAGTACTTC
CATSRWTSGTYEQYF
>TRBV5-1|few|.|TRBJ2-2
TGCGCCAGCAGCTTATCCGGATCCGGGGTGCTGTTTTTT
CASSLSGSGVLFF
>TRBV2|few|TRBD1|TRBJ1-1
TGTGCCAGCAGAGAACAGGGGCCAACCACTGAAGCTTTCTTT
CASREQGPTTEAFF